Below, 15 T cell receptor beta chains from the same sample are listed, as sequenced in a study of blood T cell repertoires in COVID-19. The repertoire was sequenced with immunoSEQ multiplex PCR; TCRdb's copy has only in-frame clones and lacks some. Of some 71,000 clones in the sample, about nine tenths were seen once. Specimen: peripheral blood. The receptors were sampled from a woman between 18 and 29 years old with acute or convalescent COVID-19.

This chain joins TRBV15 and TRBJ1-3, with 7 bases identical to TRBD1. Per the germline V gene, CDR1 is LNHNV and CDR2 is YYDKDF (reference sequence). The CDR3 runs 15 residues. J was trimmed by 3 bases and V by 2 bases; bases with no gene match: 4. CDR3 residues: CATSRRGGFGNTIYF. The CDR3, as DNA: TGTGCCACCAGCAGACGAGGGGGCTTTGGAAACACCATATATTTT. Filled out from reference TRBV15 and TRBJ1-3, the complete variable domain reads DAMVIQNPRYQVTQFGKPVTLSCSQTLNHNVMYWYQQKSSQAPKLLFHYYDKDFNNEADTPDNFQSRRPNTSFCFLDIRSPGLGDTAMYLCATSRRGGFGNTIYFGEGSWLTVV.

The CDR3 nucleotides read TGTGCCAGCAGTCCTCAGGGTGGTGGCTACACCTTC. Protein product: CASSPQGGGYTF. The rearrangement uses TRBV6-5 and TRBJ1-2; D is perhaps TRBD1 (5 bases). The V end was cut by 5 bases, the J end by 7 bases, with 11 bases between. CDR1 and CDR2 from the germline V gene are MNHEY and SVGAGI. This CDR3 comprises 12 residues.

The chain carries TRBV29-1 and TRBJ1-2; TRBD1 aligns across 7 bases. Germline CDR1 reads SQVTM; CDR2 reads ANQGSEA. The J segment lost 3 bases and the V segment lost 8 bases, leaving 6 bases of the junction unmatched. CDR3 length: 12 amino acids. The CDR3 region has the DNA TGCAGCACGAAGGGACAGCACTATGGCTACACCTTC. Protein product: CSTKGQHYGYTF. The complete variable domain, with remaining parts taken from reference TRBV29-1 and TRBJ1-2, reads SAVISQKPSRDICQRGTSLTIQCQVDSQVTMMFWYRQQPGQSLTLIATANQGSEATYESGFVIDKFPISRPNLTFSTLTVSNMSPEDSSIYLCSTKGQHYGYTFGSGTRLTVV.

The CDR3 nucleotides are TGTGCCAGTAGACCGGGACAGGGGGCCCGTTGGGGCACAGATACGCAGTATTTT. Its translation is CASRPGQGARWGTDTQYF. The chain links TRBV19 to TRBJ2-3, with 12 nucleotides matching TRBD1. The CDR3 is 18 residues long. Germline V gives CDR1 LNHDA, CDR2 SQIVND (reference sequence). V trimming: 6 bases; J trimming: 1 base; junction bases outside the gene matches: 11. The full variable domain, completed using reference TRBV19 and TRBJ2-3, is DGGITQSPKYLFRKEGQNVTLSCEQNLNHDAMYWYRQDPGQGLRLIYYSQIVNDFQKGDIAEGYSVSREKKESFPLTVTSAQKNPTAFYLCASRPGQGARWGTDTQYFGPGTRLTVL.

The chain recombines TRBV30 with TRBJ2-1, with D possibly TRBD2 on 6 matching bases. Germline values: CDR1 GTSNPN, CDR2 SVGIG (reference sequence). The V end lost 2 bases, the J end lost 0 bases, and 8 bases lay between the germline ends. CDR3 size: 14 residues. DNA of the CDR3: TGTGCCTGGAGTCCCGGGAGCTCCTACAATGAGCAGTTCTTC. It encodes CAWSPGSSYNEQFF.

This chain connects TRBV9 to TRBJ1-4, with TRBD1 matching over 10 bases. Germline CDR1 SGDLS, CDR2 YYNGEE. This CDR3 has 15 residues. V gave up 0 bases and J gave up 6 bases; unmatched junction bases: 2. Written as DNA, the CDR3 is TGTGCCAGCAGCGTAGGAGGGACAGGGGATGAAAAACTGTTTTTT. Translated: CASSVGGTGDEKLFF. Complete variable domain (other parts from reference TRBV9 and TRBJ1-4): DSGVTQTPKHLITATGQRVTLRCSPRSGDLSVYWYQQSLDQGLQFLIQYYNGEERAKGNILERFSAQQFPDLHSELNLSSLELGDSALYFCASSVGGTGDEKLFFGSGTQLSVL.

This chain uses TRBV6-1 with TRBJ1-5; no clear D gene. CDR1 MNHNS and CDR2 SASEGT come from the germline V gene. Trimming took 0 bases from V and 4 from J, leaving 13 bases between them. This CDR3 is built from 16 residues. CDR3 nucleotide sequence: TGTGCCAGCAGTGAAGCAAGGACTTTTGGGAATCAGCCCCAGCATTTT. The encoded protein is CASSEARTFGNQPQHF.

J is TRBJ2-7 and V is TRBV5-5; the D gene is possibly TRBD1 (5 bases). The CDR3 has 14 residues. The V gene's germline CDR1 is SGHKS and CDR2 YYEKEE (reference sequence). The V gene lost 7 bases and the J gene lost 6 bases, with 20 bases spanning the gap. The CDR3 spells CASGAGSRAAEQYF. CDR3 nucleotides: TGTGCCAGCGGCGCCGGGTCCAGGGCGGCCGAGCAGTACTTC.

CDR3 region: CASSLGLGTTYNEQFF. The DNA of the CDR3 is TGTGCCAGCAGCTTAGGATTAGGGACTACCTACAATGAGCAGTTCTTC. The J gene is TRBJ2-1, the V gene TRBV11-2; 7 positions match TRBD2. Trimming cost V 1 base and J 2 bases; bases outside gene matches: 5. The germline V gene encodes CDR1 SGHAT and CDR2 FQNNGV. The CDR3 spans 16 residues.

This clone was found once. J is TRBJ1-1 and V is TRBV7-9; 7 bases fit TRBD1. The CDR3 covers 14 residues. Trimming removed 2 bases from V and 6 bases from J; junction bases left unmatched: 6. Germline V lookup: CDR1 SEHNR, CDR2 FQNEAQ (reference sequence). The CDR3 loop reads CASSLLEGASEAFF. In DNA, the CDR3 is TGTGCCAGCAGCTTACTCGAGGGGGCATCTGAAGCTTTCTTT.

V is TRBV19 and J is TRBJ1-1, with TRBD1 as a possible D gene (6 bases). From germline, CDR1 is LNHDA and CDR2 SQIVND (reference sequence). V lost 0 bases, J lost 0 bases, and 11 bases lay in between. The CDR3 is 16 residues long. The CDR3: CASSIDPDSLNTEAFF. In nucleotides, the CDR3 is TGTGCCAGTAGTATAGATCCGGACAGCTTGAACACTGAAGCTTTCTTT.

CDR3 loop: CASSGRADQETQYF. The CDR3 DNA follows: TGTGCCAGCAGTGGGCGGGCCGACCAAGAGACCCAGTACTTC. The chain combines TRBV2 with TRBJ2-5; maybe TRBD2 (5 bases). Trimming stripped 4 bases from V and 0 bases from J, with 9 bases between. The CDR3 loop spans 14 amino acids. Germline loops: CDR1 SNHLY, CDR2 FYNNEI.

V is TRBV28 and J is TRBJ1-1; TRBD1 agrees at 11 bases. After removal of 5 bases from V and 5 bases from J, the junction contained 7 bases not matched to a gene. CDR3 size: 15 residues. Germline V gives CDR1 MDHEN, CDR2 SYDVKM. The DNA for the CDR3 is TGTGCCAGCAGTCAGGCGGGGACAGGGGGGACTGAAGCTTTCTTT. The encoded protein is CASSQAGTGGTEAFF.

V gene TRBV5-1 combines with J gene TRBJ2-1, with D maybe TRBD1 (6 bases). Germline CDR1 and CDR2: SGHRS and YFSETQ. The V and J ends lost 3 bases and 4 bases respectively, with 8 bases between them. The CDR3 extends over 13 amino acids. The CDR3 DNA sequence: TGCGCCAGCAGCTCCGGACAGTACAATGAGCAGTTCTTC. Protein sequence: CASSSGQYNEQFF. Full variable domain (rest looked up from reference TRBV5-1 and TRBJ2-1): KAGVTQTPRYLIKTRGQQVTLSCSPISGHRSVSWYQQTPGQGLQFLFEYFSETQRNKGNFPGRFSGRQFSNSRSEMNVSTLELGDSALYLCASSSGQYNEQFFGPGTRLTVL.

This chain connects TRBV11-2 to TRBJ1-6, with D uncertain. The CDR3 extends over 14 amino acids. Germline V gene lookup returns CDR1 SGHAT and CDR2 FQNNGV. V was shortened by 1 base and J by 10 bases, with 11 bases between the two germline ends. The CDR3 DNA is TGTGCCAGCAGCTTAGTCGAGGGCGAATCACCCCTCCACTTT. Amino acid sequence: CASSLVEGESPLHF.